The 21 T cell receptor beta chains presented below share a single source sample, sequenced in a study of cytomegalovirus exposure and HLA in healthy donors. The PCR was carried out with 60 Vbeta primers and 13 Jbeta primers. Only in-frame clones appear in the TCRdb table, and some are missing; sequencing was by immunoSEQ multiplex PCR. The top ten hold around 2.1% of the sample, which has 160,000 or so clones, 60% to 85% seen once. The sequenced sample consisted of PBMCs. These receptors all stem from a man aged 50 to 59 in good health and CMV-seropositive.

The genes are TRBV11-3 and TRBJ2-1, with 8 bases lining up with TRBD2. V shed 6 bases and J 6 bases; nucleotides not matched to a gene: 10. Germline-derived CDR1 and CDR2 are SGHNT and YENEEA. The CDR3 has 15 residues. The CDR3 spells CASSPRGGRINEQFF. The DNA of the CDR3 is TGTGCCAGCAGTCCCCGGGGGGGCCGGATCAATGAGCAGTTCTTC.

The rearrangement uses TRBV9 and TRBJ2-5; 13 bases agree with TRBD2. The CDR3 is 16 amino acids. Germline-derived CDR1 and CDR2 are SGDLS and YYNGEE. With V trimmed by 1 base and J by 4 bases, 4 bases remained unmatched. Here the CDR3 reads CASSVRGLAGRETQYF. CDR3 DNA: TGTGCCAGCAGCGTACGGGGACTAGCGGGGCGAGAGACCCAGTACTTC.

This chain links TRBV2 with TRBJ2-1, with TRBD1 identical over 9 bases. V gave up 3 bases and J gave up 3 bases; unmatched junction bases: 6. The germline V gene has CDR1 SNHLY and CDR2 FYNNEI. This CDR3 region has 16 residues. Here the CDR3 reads CASSDPRDRDYNEQFF. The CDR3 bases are TGTGCCAGCAGTGATCCCCGGGACAGGGACTACAATGAGCAGTTCTTC.

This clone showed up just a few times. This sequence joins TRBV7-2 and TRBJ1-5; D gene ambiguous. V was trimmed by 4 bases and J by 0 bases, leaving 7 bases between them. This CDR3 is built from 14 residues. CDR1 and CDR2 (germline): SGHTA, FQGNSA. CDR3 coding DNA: TGTGCCAGCAGCTCCCTATATAGCAATCAGCCCCAGCATTTT. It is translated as CASSSLYSNQPQHF.

The CDR3 bases are TGCGCCAGCAGCCCGTCGACAGGGGAACGCACAGATACGCAGTATTTT. It encodes CASSPSTGERTDTQYF. This chain uses TRBV5-1 with TRBJ2-3; 8 bases are a match to TRBD1. Trimming took 4 bases from V and 1 from J; bases not matched to a gene: 8. The CDR3 is 16 residues long. Germline V gene data show CDR1 as SGHRS and CDR2 as YFSETQ.

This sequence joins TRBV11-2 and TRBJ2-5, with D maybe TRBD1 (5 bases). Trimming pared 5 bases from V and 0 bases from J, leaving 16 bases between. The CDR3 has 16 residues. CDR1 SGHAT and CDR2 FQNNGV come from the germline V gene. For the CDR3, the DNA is TGTGCCAGCAGCCTAACAGGACAAATGTACCAAGAGACCCAGTACTTC. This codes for CASSLTGQMYQETQYF.

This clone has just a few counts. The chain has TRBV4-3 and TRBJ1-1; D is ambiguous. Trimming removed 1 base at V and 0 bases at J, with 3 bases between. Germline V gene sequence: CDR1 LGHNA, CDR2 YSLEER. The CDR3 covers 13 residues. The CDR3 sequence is CASSQAVNTEAFF. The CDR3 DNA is TGCGCCAGCAGCCAAGCGGTGAACACTGAAGCTTTCTTT.

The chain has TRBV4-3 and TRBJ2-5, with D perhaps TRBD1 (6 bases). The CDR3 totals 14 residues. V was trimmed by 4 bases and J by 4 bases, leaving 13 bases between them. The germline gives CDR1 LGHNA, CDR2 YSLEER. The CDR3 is CASSPRARGETQYF. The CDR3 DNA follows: TGCGCCAGCAGCCCACGGGCCAGGGGAGAGACCCAGTACTTC.

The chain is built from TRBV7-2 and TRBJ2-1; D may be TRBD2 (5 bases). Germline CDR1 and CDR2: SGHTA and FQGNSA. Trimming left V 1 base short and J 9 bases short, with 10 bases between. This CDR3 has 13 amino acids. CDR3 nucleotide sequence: TGTGCCAGCAGCTTAGTACACGCGGGTGAGCAGTTCTTC. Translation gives CASSLVHAGEQFF.

The CDR3 DNA reads as TGTGCCAGCAGCTTAAGGACTAGCGGGGGATACCGGAGCTCCTACAATGAGCAGTTCTTC. It specifies CASSLRTSGGYRSSYNEQFF. This chain connects TRBV7-8 to TRBJ2-1, with 13 nucleotides matching TRBD2. The V and J ends lost 2 bases and 0 bases, in that order; junction bases with no gene match: 10. The CDR3 sequence is 20 residues long. The germline V gene encodes CDR1 SGHVS and CDR2 FQNEAQ.

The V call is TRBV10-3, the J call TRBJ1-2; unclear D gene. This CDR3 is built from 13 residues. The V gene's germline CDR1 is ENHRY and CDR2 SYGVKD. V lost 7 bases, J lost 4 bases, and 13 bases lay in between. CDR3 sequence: CAITHTEVYGYTF. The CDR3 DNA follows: TGTGCCATCACCCACACAGAAGTCTATGGCTACACCTTC.

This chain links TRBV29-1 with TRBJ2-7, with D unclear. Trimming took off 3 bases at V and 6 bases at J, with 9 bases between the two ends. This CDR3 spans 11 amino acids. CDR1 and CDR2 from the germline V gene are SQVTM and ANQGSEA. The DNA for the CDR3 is TGCAGCGTTGAGCTTAGCCGCGAGCAGTACTTC. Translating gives CSVELSREQYF.

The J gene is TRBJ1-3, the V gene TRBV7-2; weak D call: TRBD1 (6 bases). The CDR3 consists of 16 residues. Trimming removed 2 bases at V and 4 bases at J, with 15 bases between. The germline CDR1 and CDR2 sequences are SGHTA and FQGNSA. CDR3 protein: CASSLWGQGYGNTIYF. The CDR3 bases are TGTGCCAGCAGCTTATGGGGGCAGGGGTACGGAAACACCATATATTTT. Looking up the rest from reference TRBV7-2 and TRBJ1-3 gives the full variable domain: GAGVSQSPSNKVTEKGKDVELRCDPISGHTALYWYRQSLGQGLEFLIYFQGNSAPDKSGLPSDRFSAERTGGSVSTLTIQRTQQEDSAVYLCASSLWGQGYGNTIYFGEGSWLTVV.

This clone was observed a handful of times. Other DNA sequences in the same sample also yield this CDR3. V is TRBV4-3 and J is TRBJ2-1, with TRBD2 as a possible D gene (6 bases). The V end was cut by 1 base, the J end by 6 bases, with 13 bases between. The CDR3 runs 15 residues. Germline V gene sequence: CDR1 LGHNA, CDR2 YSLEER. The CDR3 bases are TGCGCCAGCAGCCAAGGAAGCGGGTACGGCAATGAGCAGTTCTTC. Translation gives CASSQGSGYGNEQFF.

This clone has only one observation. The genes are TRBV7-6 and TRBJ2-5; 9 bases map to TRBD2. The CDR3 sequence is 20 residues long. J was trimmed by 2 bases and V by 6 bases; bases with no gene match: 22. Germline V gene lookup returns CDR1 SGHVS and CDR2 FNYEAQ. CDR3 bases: TGTGCCAGCAGTCCTAAAATTGGACTAGCGAGGGGGCCGGGGCAAGAGACCCAGTACTTC. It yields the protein CASSPKIGLARGPGQETQYF.

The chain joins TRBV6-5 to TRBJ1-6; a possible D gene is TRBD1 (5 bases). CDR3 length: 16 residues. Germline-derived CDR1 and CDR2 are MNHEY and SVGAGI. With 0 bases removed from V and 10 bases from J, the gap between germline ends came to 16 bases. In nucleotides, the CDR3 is TGTGCCAGCAGTTACTCGGTCGCGGGGGTTACATCACCCCTCCACTTT. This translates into CASSYSVAGVTSPLHF.

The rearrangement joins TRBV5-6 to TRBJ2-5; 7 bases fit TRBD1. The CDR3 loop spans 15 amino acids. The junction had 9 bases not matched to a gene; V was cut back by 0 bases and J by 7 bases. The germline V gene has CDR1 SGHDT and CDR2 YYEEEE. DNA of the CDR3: TGTGCCAGCAGCTTGGGAGGGACAGCCCCAAGGACCCAGTACTTC. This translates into CASSLGGTAPRTQYF.

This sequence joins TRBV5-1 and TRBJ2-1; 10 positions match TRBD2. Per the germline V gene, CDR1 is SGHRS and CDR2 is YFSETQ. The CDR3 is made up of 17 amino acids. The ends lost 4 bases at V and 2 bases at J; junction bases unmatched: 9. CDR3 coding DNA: TGCGCCAGCAGCGTCTTGGCCACTAGCGGGGCCTACAATGAGCAGTTCTTC. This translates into CASSVLATSGAYNEQFF.

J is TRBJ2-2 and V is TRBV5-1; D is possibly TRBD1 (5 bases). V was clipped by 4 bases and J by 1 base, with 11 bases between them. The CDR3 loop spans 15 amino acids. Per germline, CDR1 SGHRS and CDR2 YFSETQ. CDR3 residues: CASSPIQVNTGELFF. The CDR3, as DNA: TGCGCCAGCAGCCCAATACAGGTGAACACCGGGGAGCTGTTTTTT.

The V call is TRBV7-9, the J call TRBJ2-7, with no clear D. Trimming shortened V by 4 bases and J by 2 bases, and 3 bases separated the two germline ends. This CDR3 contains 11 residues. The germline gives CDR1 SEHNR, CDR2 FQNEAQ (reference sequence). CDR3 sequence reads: CASSSTYEQYF. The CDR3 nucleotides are TGTGCCAGCAGCTCTACCTACGAGCAGTACTTC.

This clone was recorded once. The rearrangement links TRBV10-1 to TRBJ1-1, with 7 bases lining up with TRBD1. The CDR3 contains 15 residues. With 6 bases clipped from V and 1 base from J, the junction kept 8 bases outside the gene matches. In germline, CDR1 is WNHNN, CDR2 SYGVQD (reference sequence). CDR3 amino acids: CASSPRQGGNTEAFF. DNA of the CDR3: TGCGCCAGCAGCCCCCGACAGGGAGGGAACACTGAAGCTTTCTTT.